This T cell receptor beta chain originates from a study of radiation and T cells in renal cell carcinoma. In germline, CDR1 is ENHRY, CDR2 SYGVKD. The CDR3 is 15 residues long. V was clipped by 6 bases and J by 0 bases, with 12 bases between them. A remark on this clone: Its antigen is undetermined.

Time point denoted: blood 4 weeks post-SBRT, at nephrectomy. As for treatment: 15 Gy SBRT to primary tumor, nephrectomy 4 weeks later. Nephrectomy followed 15 Gy stereotactic body radiation by 4 weeks. Serial blood draws occurred at baseline and 2 and 4 weeks post-SBRT. Profiling relied on immunoSEQ multiplex PCR, and the TCRdb table lists in-frame clones only, not all of them. This sample has approximately 65,000 clones; over 65% occur once, and the top ten carry around 7%. Study-wide points: In blood, top tumor clones expanded by 2 weeks, shrinking by 4.

This chain links TRBV10-3 with TRBJ1-5; D remains unclear. The source material was blood, sampled from a patient whose treatment included radiotherapy and nephrectomy. The sequence derives from a man between 60 and 70 years old with renal cell carcinoma. The CDR3 loop is CAIRATVNSNQPQHF. The CDR3 DNA follows: TGTGCCATCAGAGCCACAGTTAATAGCAATCAGCCCCAGCATTTT.